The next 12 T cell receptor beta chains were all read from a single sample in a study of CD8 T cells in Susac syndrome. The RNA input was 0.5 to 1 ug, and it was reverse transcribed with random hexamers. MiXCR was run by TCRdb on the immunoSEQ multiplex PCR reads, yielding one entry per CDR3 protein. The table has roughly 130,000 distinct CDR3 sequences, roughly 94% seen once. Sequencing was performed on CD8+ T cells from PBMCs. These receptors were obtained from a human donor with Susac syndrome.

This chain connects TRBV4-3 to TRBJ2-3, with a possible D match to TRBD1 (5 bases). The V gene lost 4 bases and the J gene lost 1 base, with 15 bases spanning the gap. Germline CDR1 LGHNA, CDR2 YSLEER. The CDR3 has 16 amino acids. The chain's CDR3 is CASSPHSGRGTDTQYF. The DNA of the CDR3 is TGCGCCAGCAGCCCTCACTCGGGCAGGGGCACAGATACGCAGTATTTT.

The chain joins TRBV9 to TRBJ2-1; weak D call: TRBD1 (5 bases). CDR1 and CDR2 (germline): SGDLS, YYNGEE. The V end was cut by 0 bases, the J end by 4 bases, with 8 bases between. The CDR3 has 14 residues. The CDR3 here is CASSVETAYNEQFF. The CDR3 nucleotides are TGTGCCAGCAGCGTAGAGACAGCTTACAATGAGCAGTTCTTC.

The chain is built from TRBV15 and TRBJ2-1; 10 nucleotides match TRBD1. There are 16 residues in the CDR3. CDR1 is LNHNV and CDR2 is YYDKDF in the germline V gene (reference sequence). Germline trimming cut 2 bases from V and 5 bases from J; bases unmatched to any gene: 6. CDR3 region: CATSRPPGTGDNEQFF. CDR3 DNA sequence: TGTGCCACCAGCAGACCCCCCGGGACAGGGGACAATGAGCAGTTCTTC.

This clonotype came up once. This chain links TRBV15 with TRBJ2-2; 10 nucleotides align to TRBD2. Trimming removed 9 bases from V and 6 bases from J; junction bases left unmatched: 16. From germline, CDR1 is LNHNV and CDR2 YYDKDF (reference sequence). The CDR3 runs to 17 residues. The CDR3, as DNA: TGTGCCACAGCCCCGGGACTAGCGATTAGCGACGCCGGGGAGCTGTTTTTT. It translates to CATAPGLAISDAGELFF.

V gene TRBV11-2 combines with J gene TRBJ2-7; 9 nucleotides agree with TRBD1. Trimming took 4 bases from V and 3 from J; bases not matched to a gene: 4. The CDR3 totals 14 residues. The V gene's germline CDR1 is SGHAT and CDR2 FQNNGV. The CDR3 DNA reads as TGTGCCAGCAGCTCGGGACAGGGAATCTACGAGCAGTACTTC. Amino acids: CASSSGQGIYEQYF.

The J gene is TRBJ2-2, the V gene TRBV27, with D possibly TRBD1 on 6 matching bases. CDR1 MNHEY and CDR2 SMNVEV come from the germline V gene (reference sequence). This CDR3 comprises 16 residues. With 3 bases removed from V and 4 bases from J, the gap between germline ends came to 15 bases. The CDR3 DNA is TGTGCCAGCAGTTTGAGTGGGCAACAGGGCACCGGGGAGCTGTTTTTT. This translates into CASSLSGQQGTGELFF.

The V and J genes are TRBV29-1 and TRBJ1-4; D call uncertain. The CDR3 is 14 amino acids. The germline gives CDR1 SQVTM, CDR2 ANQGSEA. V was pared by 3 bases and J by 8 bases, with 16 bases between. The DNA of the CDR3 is TGCAGCGTTGAGTATCTCGGTGATAGAGAAAAACTGTTTTTT. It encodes CSVEYLGDREKLFF. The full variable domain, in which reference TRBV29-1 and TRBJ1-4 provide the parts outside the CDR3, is SAVISQKPSRDICQRGTSLTIQCQVDSQVTMMFWYRQQPGQSLTLIATANQGSEATYESGFVIDKFPISRPNLTFSTLTVSNMSPEDSSIYLCSVEYLGDREKLFFGSGTQLSVL.

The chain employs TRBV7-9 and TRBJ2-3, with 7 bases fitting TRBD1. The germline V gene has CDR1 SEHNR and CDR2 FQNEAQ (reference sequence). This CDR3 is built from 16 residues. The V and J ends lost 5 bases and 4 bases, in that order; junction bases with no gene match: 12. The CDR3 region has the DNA TGTGCCAGCAGCGCCCCGACAGGGATTGGCCCAGATACGCAGTATTTT. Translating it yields CASSAPTGIGPDTQYF.

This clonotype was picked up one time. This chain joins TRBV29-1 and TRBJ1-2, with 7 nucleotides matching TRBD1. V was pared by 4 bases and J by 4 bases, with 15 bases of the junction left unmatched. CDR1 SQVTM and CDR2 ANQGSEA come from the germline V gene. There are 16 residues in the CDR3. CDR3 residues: CSVAPRAIQGSYGYTF. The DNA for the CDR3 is TGCAGCGTTGCACCCCGGGCCATACAGGGGTCCTATGGCTACACCTTC. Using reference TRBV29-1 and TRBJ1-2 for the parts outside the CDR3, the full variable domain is SAVISQKPSRDICQRGTSLTIQCQVDSQVTMMFWYRQQPGQSLTLIATANQGSEATYESGFVIDKFPISRPNLTFSTLTVSNMSPEDSSIYLCSVAPRAIQGSYGYTFGSGTRLTVV.

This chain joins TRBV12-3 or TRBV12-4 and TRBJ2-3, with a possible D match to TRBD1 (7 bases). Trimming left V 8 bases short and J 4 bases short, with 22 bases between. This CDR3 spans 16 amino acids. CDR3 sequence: CASRHQTGWGADTQYF. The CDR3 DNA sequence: TGTGCCAGCCGCCATCAGACAGGGTGGGGGGCAGATACGCAGTATTTT.

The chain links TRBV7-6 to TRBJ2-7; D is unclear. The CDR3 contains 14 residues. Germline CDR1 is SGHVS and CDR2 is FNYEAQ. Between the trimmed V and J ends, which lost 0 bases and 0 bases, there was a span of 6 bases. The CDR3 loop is CASSLAPTSYEQYF. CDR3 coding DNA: TGTGCCAGCAGCTTAGCGCCGACCTCCTACGAGCAGTACTTC.

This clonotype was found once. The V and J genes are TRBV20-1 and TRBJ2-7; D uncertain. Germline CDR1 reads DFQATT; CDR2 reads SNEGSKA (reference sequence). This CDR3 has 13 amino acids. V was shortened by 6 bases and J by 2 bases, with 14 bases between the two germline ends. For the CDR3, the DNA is TGCAGTGCCAACGACGGCCAGGCCTACGAGCAGTACTTC. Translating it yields CSANDGQAYEQYF.